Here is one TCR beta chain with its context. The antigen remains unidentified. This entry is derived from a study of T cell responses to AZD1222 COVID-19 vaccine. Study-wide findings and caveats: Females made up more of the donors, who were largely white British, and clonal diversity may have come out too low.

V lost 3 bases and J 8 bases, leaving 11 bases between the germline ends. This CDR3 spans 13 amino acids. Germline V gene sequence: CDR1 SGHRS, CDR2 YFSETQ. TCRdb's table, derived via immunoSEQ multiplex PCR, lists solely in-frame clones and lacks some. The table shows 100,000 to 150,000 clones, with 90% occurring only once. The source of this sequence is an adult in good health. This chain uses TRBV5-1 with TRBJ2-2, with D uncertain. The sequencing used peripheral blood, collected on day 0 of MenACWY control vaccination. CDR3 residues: CASSSRVSGELFF. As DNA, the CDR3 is TGCGCCAGCAGCTCCCGGGTCTCTGGGGAGCTGTTTTTT.